The 32 T cell receptor beta chains presented below share a single source sample, sequenced in a study of molecular identifiers for immune sequencing clone quantification. TCRdb re-analysed the PCR reads in MiXCR, keeping a single row per CDR3 protein. The table lists around 7,800 distinct CDR3 sequences, 30% to 35% of them singletons, with around 7% in the top ten. Sequenced: naive CD8+ T cells from blood, with Jurkat cell RNA spiked in. The subset: FACS-sorted CD8+CD4-CCR7+CD45RA+ naive T cells. These receptors were collected from a human donor in good health. Some libraries in this study had Jurkat cell RNA spiked in.

The chain uses TRBV6-5 and TRBJ1-5; unclear D gene. CDR1 is MNHEY, CDR2 SVGAGI, per germline. There are 14 residues in the CDR3. The germline V and J ends were trimmed by 8 bases and 2 bases, with 13 bases remaining between them. DNA for the CDR3: TGTGCCAGCTGGGAAGGGATTGGCAATCAGCCCCAGCATTTT. It translates to CASWEGIGNQPQHF.

This clonotype was counted only a few times. The V gene is TRBV11-3, the J gene TRBJ2-5; 9 bases line up with TRBD1. Germline CDR1 reads SGHNT; CDR2 reads YENEEA. V lost 4 bases, J lost 1 base, and 1 base stayed unmatched. The CDR3 is made up of 14 amino acids. CDR3 amino acids: CASSSTGGQETQYF. DNA for the CDR3: TGTGCCAGCAGCTCGACAGGGGGCCAAGAGACCCAGTACTTC.

This chain links TRBV7-6 with TRBJ2-3; TRBD2 aligns across 12 bases. Germline CDR1 is SGHVS and CDR2 is FNYEAQ. Germline trimming cut 5 bases from V and 2 bases from J; bases unmatched to any gene: 20. The CDR3 consists of 21 residues. The chain's CDR3 is CASSAPTWTSGADPHTDTQYF. The CDR3, as DNA: TGTGCCAGCAGCGCCCCGACTTGGACTAGCGGGGCCGACCCCCACACAGATACGCAGTATTTT.

About this clonotype itself: A single base separates this from a much larger clone, so it may be a read error. The chain links TRBV28 to TRBJ2-2, with a possible D match to TRBD1 (6 bases). The germline CDR1 and CDR2 sequences are MDHEN and SYDVKM. The CDR3 loop spans 17 amino acids. CDR3 bases: TGTTCCAGCAGTCCCTTCGACAGGTCGGTCTATTCCGGGGAGCTGTTTTTT. This codes for CSSSPFDRSVYSGELFF.

V and J are TRBV28 and TRBJ2-7, with D tentatively TRBD1 or TRBD2 (5 bases each). Germline V gives CDR1 MDHEN, CDR2 SYDVKM. V lost 6 bases, J lost 3 bases, and 9 bases lay in between. The CDR3 extends over 12 amino acids. The CDR3 DNA follows: TGTGCCAGCAGCCGGGACGTCTACGAGCAGTACTTC. Amino acids: CASSRDVYEQYF.

This clonotype was detected a few times. The V call is TRBV28, the J call TRBJ1-5; no definite D call. CDR3 length equals 16 residues. V lost 0 bases, J lost 2 bases, and 11 bases lay in between. The germline V gene has CDR1 MDHEN and CDR2 SYDVKM. CDR3 loop: CASSLWVLMGNQPQHF. CDR3 bases: TGTGCCAGCAGTTTATGGGTGTTAATGGGCAATCAGCCCCAGCATTTT.

The V and J genes are TRBV2 and TRBJ2-2; D gene ambiguous. Germline V gene lookup returns CDR1 SNHLY and CDR2 FYNNEI. This CDR3 is 13 amino acids long. The V end lost 6 bases, the J end lost 3 bases, and 8 bases lay between the germline ends. The chain's CDR3 is CASRVWDTGELFF. CDR3 coding DNA: TGTGCCAGCAGAGTTTGGGACACCGGGGAGCTGTTTTTT.

This chain's CDR3 is CASTDSANQPQHF. DNA of the CDR3: TGTGCCAGCACCGACAGCGCCAATCAGCCCCAGCATTTT. V gene TRBV6-2 or TRBV6-3 combines with J gene TRBJ1-5, with a weak D call TRBD1 (5 bases). V lost 7 bases, J lost 3 bases, and 10 bases lay in between. The CDR3 consists of 13 residues. The germline V gene has CDR1 MNHEY and CDR2 SVGEGT.

J is TRBJ2-7 and V is TRBV25-1, with D perhaps TRBD1 or TRBD2 (5 bases each). Trimming pared 3 bases from V and 5 bases from J, leaving 11 bases between. Germline CDR1 and CDR2: MGHDK and SYGVNS. The CDR3 totals 13 residues. CDR3 sequence (DNA): TGTGCCAGCAGTGATTGGGGGTTGGACGAGCAGTACTTC. As protein: CASSDWGLDEQYF.

Concerning this clonotype: This sequence may be a read error, since a much larger clone differs from it by one base. The chain links TRBV7-2 to TRBJ2-7; D is unresolved. The CDR3 contains 14 residues. In germline, CDR1 is SGHTA, CDR2 FQGNSA. The CDR3 protein is CASSFLDPAYEQNF. The CDR3 nucleotides are TGTGCCAGCAGCTTCCTGGACCCAGCCTACGAGCAGAACTTC.

A note on this clonotype: One end of the junction does not line up with germline, which may come from a read error. The V call is TRBV27, the J call TRBJ1-1, with D tentatively TRBD1 (6 bases). Germline loops: CDR1 MNHEY, CDR2 SMNVEV (reference sequence). The CDR3 extends over 16 amino acids. In DNA form, the CDR3 reads TGTGCCAGCAGTCTTTTCAGGGGCGCGGGTTTCACTGAAGCTATCTTT. Protein product: CASSLFRGAGFTEAIF.

The V and J genes are TRBV28 and TRBJ1-1; D not resolved. Trimming took 6 bases from V and 1 from J, leaving 9 bases between them. The CDR3 is 13 amino acids. Per germline, CDR1 MDHEN and CDR2 SYDVKM. The CDR3 here is CASRWTGNTEAFF. CDR3 sequence (DNA): TGTGCCAGCAGGTGGACGGGGAACACTGAAGCTTTCTTT.

Comments on this clonotype: Being one base from a much bigger clone, this may be a read error. This is likely a read error, given that the CDR3 carries no conserved phenylalanine or tryptophan at its end. The CDR3 protein is CASSFLGANEQYS. DNA for the CDR3: TGTGCCAGCAGTTTTTTGGGGGCTAACGAGCAGTACTCC. The V and J genes are TRBV28 and TRBJ2-7, with a weak D call TRBD1 (6 bases). This CDR3 has 13 residues. V lost 3 bases and J 5 bases, leaving 11 bases between the germline ends. Per germline, CDR1 MDHEN and CDR2 SYDVKM.

This clonotype appeared a few times. The CDR3 DNA reads as TGTGCCAGCAGTTTATACAACCGCCGGGGCGCGGAGGAGACCCAGTACTTC. Amino acid sequence: CASSLYNRRGAEETQYF. This chain connects TRBV28 to TRBJ2-5; tentatively, D is TRBD1 or TRBD2 (5 bases each). Germline assignment: CDR1 MDHEN and CDR2 SYDVKM. Between the trimmed V and J ends, which lost 1 base and 5 bases, there was a span of 20 bases. This CDR3 is built from 17 residues.

With regard to this clonotype: One junction end does not reproduce the germline sequence, and a read error may be involved. The genes are TRBV28 and TRBJ2-3, with 11 bases matching TRBD2. From germline, CDR1 is MDHEN and CDR2 SYDVKM. This CDR3 is built from 16 residues. The CDR3 DNA reads TGTGCCAGCAGTTTATACGGGCTAGCGGGAGGTGATACGCTGTATTTT. The encoded protein is CASSLYGLAGGDTLYF.

The rearrangement joins TRBV12-3 or TRBV12-4 to TRBJ2-3; D possibly corresponds to TRBD2 (6 bases). The CDR3 spans 17 residues. Trimming took off 3 bases at V and 1 base at J, with 17 bases between the two ends. Here the CDR3 reads CASSFFRDSRGTDTQYF. CDR3 DNA sequence: TGTGCCAGCAGTTTCTTCCGGGACTCTCGGGGCACAGATACGCAGTATTTT.

This clonotype is deemed medium-sized. The chain carries TRBV4-3 and TRBJ2-3; TRBD1 agrees at 7 bases. The CDR3 length is 15 residues. The V gene's germline CDR1 is LGHNA and CDR2 YSLEER. V shed 6 bases and J 2 bases; nucleotides not matched to a gene: 8. Written as DNA, the CDR3 is TGCGCCAGCAGTCCAACGACAGGGTTCACAGATACGCAGTATTTT. Protein: CASSPTTGFTDTQYF.

The V call is TRBV27, the J call TRBJ2-1; the match to TRBD2 covers 10 bases. The ends lost 6 bases at V and 2 bases at J; junction bases unmatched: 4. The CDR3 runs to 15 residues. CDR1 and CDR2 from the germline V gene are MNHEY and SMNVEV (reference sequence). CDR3 nucleotide sequence: TGTGCCAGCAGGCCGGGACTAGCGACCTACAATGAGCAGTTCTTC. It is translated as CASRPGLATYNEQFF.

This clonotype has more than one count but fewer than ten. The chain recombines TRBV27 with TRBJ1-2, with D unresolved. V was shortened by 0 bases and J by 1 base, with 9 bases between the two germline ends. This CDR3 spans 15 amino acids. Germline assignment: CDR1 MNHEY and CDR2 SMNVEV (reference sequence). The CDR3 region is CASSLSNRFNYGYTF. The CDR3 coding sequence is TGTGCCAGCAGTTTATCGAACCGTTTTAACTATGGCTACACCTTC.

This clonotype was observed a handful of times. The rearrangement links TRBV28 to TRBJ2-2; 12 positions agree with TRBD2. The CDR3 length is 18 residues. Unmatched junction bases numbered 4, after V lost 2 bases and J lost 0 bases. Per germline, CDR1 MDHEN and CDR2 SYDVKM. The CDR3 protein is CASSLHRLAGANTGELFF. Written as DNA, the CDR3 is TGTGCCAGCAGTTTACATCGACTAGCGGGAGCGAACACCGGGGAGCTGTTTTTT.

Judged by abundance, this clonotype is medium-sized. This chain uses TRBV28 with TRBJ2-7, with D perhaps matching TRBD2 (6 bases). The germline V gene encodes CDR1 MDHEN and CDR2 SYDVKM. V was pared by 7 bases and J by 7 bases, with 17 bases between. This CDR3 is built from 13 residues. CDR3 protein: CASNPGLSLEQYF. In DNA form, the CDR3 reads TGTGCCAGCAACCCGGGACTCAGCCTGGAGCAGTACTTC.

This clonotype appeared a few times. J is TRBJ2-3 and V is TRBV6-4, with D perhaps TRBD1 (5 bases). Trimming removed 10 bases from V and 2 bases from J, with 22 bases in between. The CDR3 runs to 16 residues. Germline assignment: CDR1 MRHNA and CDR2 SNTAGT. DNA for the CDR3: TGTGCCAATCCACCACGATGGGAAGGGGCCACAGATACGCAGTATTTT. This sequence encodes CANPPRWEGATDTQYF.

By frequency in the sample, this clonotype is medium-sized. The gene calls are TRBV20-1 and TRBJ2-1; D is unresolved. The CDR3 loop spans 14 amino acids. Germline V CDR1 and CDR2: DFQATT, SNEGSKA (reference sequence). V lost 6 bases and J 8 bases, leaving 20 bases between the germline ends. The CDR3 sequence: CSAVDSAAKDEQFF. The DNA of the CDR3 is TGCAGTGCAGTTGACTCCGCCGCGAAGGATGAGCAGTTCTTC.

This clonotype was seen only a few times. The chain joins TRBV5-4 to TRBJ2-3; D may be TRBD2 (5 bases). This CDR3 region has 14 residues. Trimming left V 4 bases short and J 4 bases short, with 13 bases between. CDR1 is SGHNT, CDR2 YYREEE, per germline (reference sequence). CDR3 amino acids: CASSPQSRADTQYF. The CDR3 bases are TGTGCCAGCAGCCCGCAATCGAGGGCAGATACGCAGTATTTT.

The chain combines TRBV5-6 with TRBJ2-5; tentatively, D is TRBD1 (6 bases). Germline loops: CDR1 SGHDT, CDR2 YYEEEE. The CDR3 covers 14 residues. The ends were cut back, 0 bases at V and 4 bases at J, with 10 bases in the middle. In nucleotides, the CDR3 is TGTGCCAGCAGCTTGGAAGGGGGAACAGAGACCCAGTACTTC. Its protein is CASSLEGGTETQYF.

The chain employs TRBV28 and TRBJ1-6; a possible D gene is TRBD1 (6 bases). Trimming removed 5 bases from V and 8 bases from J, with 16 bases in between. The CDR3 has 15 amino acids. The germline V gene has CDR1 MDHEN and CDR2 SYDVKM. CDR3 region: CASSHPGRGHSPLHF. The CDR3 DNA is TGTGCCAGCAGTCATCCGGGCAGGGGTCATTCACCCCTCCACTTT.

The chain joins TRBV7-2 to TRBJ2-7; D uncertain. The CDR3 consists of 12 residues. Deletions cut 1 base from V and 5 bases from J, with 6 bases between. Germline V gene data show CDR1 as SGHTA and CDR2 as FQGNSA. The CDR3 DNA reads as TGTGCCAGCAGCTTAGTAGGCGACGAGCAGTACTTC. Translated: CASSLVGDEQYF. The whole variable domain, filled in from reference TRBV7-2 and TRBJ2-7, reads GAGVSQSPSNKVTEKGKDVELRCDPISGHTALYWYRQSLGQGLEFLIYFQGNSAPDKSGLPSDRFSAERTGGSVSTLTIQRTQQEDSAVYLCASSLVGDEQYFGPGTRLTVT.

Comments on this clonotype: A much larger clone sits a single nucleotide away, making a read error possible. The chain has TRBV4-1 and TRBJ2-5; D gene ambiguous. CDR1 MGHRA and CDR2 YSYEKL come from the germline V gene. CDR3 length equals 13 residues. CDR3 sequence (DNA): TGCGCCAGCAGCCAAGTCCAGCAAGAGCCCCAGTACTTC. Translating it yields CASSQVQQEPQYF.

The rearrangement joins TRBV24-1 to TRBJ2-1; 8 bases fit TRBD1. Trimming at V came to 7 bases and at J to 6 bases, leaving 4 bases not matched to a gene. This CDR3 comprises 13 residues. Per the germline V gene, CDR1 is KGHDR and CDR2 is SFDVKD. The CDR3 protein is CATSYDRGNEQFF. As DNA, the CDR3 is TGTGCCACCAGCTACGACAGGGGCAATGAGCAGTTCTTC.

A word on this clonotype: This may stem from a read error, because a much larger clone lies one nucleotide away. The V call is TRBV6-2 or TRBV6-3, the J call TRBJ2-5; possibly TRBD1 for D (6 bases). Deletions cut 10 bases from V and 5 bases from J, with 11 bases between. The CDR3 is 11 amino acids. Germline CDR1 reads MNHEY; CDR2 reads SVGEGT. CDR3 sequence: CANRDPETQYF. The CDR3, as DNA: TGTGCCAACAGGGACCCGGAGACCCAGTACTTC.

With respect to this clonotype: This may be a read error, as it is one base from a much larger clone. No conserved phenylalanine or tryptophan is present at the end of the CDR3, so a read error is the likely explanation. The V and J genes are TRBV5-1 and TRBJ2-7; tentative D call: TRBD2 (6 bases). Germline V CDR1 and CDR2: SGHRS, YFSETQ. The V gene lost 0 bases and the J gene lost 3 bases, with 7 bases spanning the gap. The CDR3 extends over 13 amino acids. CDR3 residues: CASSLAGSYEQYY. In nucleotides, the CDR3 is TGCGCCAGCAGCTTGGCCGGGAGCTACGAGCAGTACTAC.

This clonotype occurred a few times. This chain links TRBV7-2 with TRBJ2-5; 11 nucleotides line up with TRBD2. CDR1 SGHTA and CDR2 FQGNSA come from the germline V gene. J lost 5 bases, V lost 0 bases, and 8 bases had no gene match. The CDR3 runs to 17 residues. The CDR3 nucleotides read TGTGCCAGCAGCTTAGCGATACTAGCGGGAGTAGGGGAGACCCAGTACTTC. Residues: CASSLAILAGVGETQYF.